What follows are 6 T cell receptor beta chains derived from one specimen sequenced in a study of beta chain features in type 1 diabetes. Sequencing targeted expressed TCRB transcripts, as all isolated RNA had been reverse transcribed. Sequencing used immunoSEQ multiplex PCR; TCRdb keeps in-frame clones, though not all of them. Seen here are 900,000 or so clones, 17% observed once, and the top ten hold 0.02% to 0.03%. Material: naive CD4+ T cells from blood. The receptors come from a woman aged 18-29 years in good health.

The CDR3 sequence: CASSPPTSGSSDEQFF. For the CDR3, the DNA is TGTGCCAGCAGCCCCCCGACTAGCGGGAGTTCCGATGAGCAGTTCTTC. The chain couples TRBV28 to TRBJ2-1; 12 bases agree with TRBD2. The CDR3 totals 16 residues. Losses at the gene ends were 6 bases for V and 8 bases for J; bases not matched to a gene: 11. Looked up from germline, CDR1 is MDHEN and CDR2 is SYDVKM.

CDR3 protein: CASSLVLGSYGYTF. The CDR3 region has the DNA TGCGCCAGCAGCCTTGTGCTGGGGAGCTATGGCTACACCTTC. The rearrangement joins TRBV5-1 to TRBJ1-2; D uncertain. The CDR3 has 14 residues. The V gene lost 4 bases and the J gene lost 4 bases, with 14 bases spanning the gap. The germline V gene encodes CDR1 SGHRS and CDR2 YFSETQ.

This sequence joins TRBV10-3 and TRBJ1-5; TRBD1 is a possible D gene (5 bases). CDR3 length: 14 amino acids. Germline CDR1 reads ENHRY; CDR2 reads SYGVKD. V gave up 0 bases and J gave up 5 bases, with 8 bases separating them. CDR3 bases: TGTGCCATCAGTGAGTCGTTGGGGGATCAGCCCCAGCATTTT. Translation: CAISESLGDQPQHF.

This clone was counted a few times. The V and J genes are TRBV4-2 and TRBJ2-7; 9 bases match TRBD2. CDR1 and CDR2 from the germline V gene are LGHNA and YNFKEQ. This CDR3 has 18 residues. The V and J ends lost 0 bases and 2 bases, in that order; junction bases with no gene match: 11. CDR3 DNA sequence: TGTGCCAGCAGCCAAGAGAGATCTTTCGGGACTAGCCCCTACGAGCAGTACTTC. This codes for CASSQERSFGTSPYEQYF.

The chain is built from TRBV10-3 and TRBJ2-2, with D possibly TRBD2 on 6 matching bases. The CDR3 covers 15 residues. In germline, CDR1 is ENHRY, CDR2 SYGVKD. Trimming took 9 bases from V and 5 from J, leaving 19 bases between them. This CDR3 reads CAIGTEGRWTGELFF. The DNA for the CDR3 is TGTGCCATTGGGACGGAGGGCCGGTGGACCGGGGAGCTGTTTTTT.

There are a few counts of this clone. The chain recombines TRBV9 with TRBJ2-2; D unclear. CDR1 is SGDLS and CDR2 is YYNGEE in the germline V gene. The CDR3 totals 15 residues. The germline V and J ends were trimmed by 0 bases and 3 bases, with 9 bases remaining between them. The CDR3 spells CASSVGTLDTGELFF. CDR3 DNA: TGTGCCAGCAGCGTAGGTACGTTAGACACCGGGGAGCTGTTTTTT.